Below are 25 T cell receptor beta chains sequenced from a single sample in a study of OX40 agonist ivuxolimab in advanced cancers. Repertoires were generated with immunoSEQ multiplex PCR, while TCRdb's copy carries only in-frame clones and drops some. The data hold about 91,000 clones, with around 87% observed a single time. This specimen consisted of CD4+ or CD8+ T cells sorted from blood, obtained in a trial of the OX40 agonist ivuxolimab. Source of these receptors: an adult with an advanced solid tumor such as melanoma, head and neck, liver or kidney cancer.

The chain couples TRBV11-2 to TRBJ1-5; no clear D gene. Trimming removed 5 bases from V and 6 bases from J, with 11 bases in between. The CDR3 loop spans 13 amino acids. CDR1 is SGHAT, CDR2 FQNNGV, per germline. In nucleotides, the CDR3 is TGTGCCAGCAGCCCCGCGCCGCCTCAGCCCCAGCATTTT. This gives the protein CASSPAPPQPQHF.

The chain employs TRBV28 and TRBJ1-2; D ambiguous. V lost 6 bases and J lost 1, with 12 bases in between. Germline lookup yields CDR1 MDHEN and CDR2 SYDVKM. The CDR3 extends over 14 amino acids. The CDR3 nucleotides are TGTGCCAGCAGGCGTCCGGGGAGTAACTATGGCTACACCTTC. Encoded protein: CASRRPGSNYGYTF.

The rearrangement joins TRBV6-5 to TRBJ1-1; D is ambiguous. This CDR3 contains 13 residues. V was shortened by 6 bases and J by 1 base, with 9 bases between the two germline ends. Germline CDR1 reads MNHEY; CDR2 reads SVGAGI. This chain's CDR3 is CASSRLGNTEAFF. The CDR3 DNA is TGTGCCAGCAGCCGACTAGGGAACACTGAAGCTTTCTTT.

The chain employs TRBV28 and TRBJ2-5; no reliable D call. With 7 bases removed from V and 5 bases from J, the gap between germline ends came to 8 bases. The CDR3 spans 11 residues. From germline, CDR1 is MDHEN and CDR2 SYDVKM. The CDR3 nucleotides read TGTGCCAGCACCCTGGGGGAGACCCAGTACTTC. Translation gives CASTLGETQYF.

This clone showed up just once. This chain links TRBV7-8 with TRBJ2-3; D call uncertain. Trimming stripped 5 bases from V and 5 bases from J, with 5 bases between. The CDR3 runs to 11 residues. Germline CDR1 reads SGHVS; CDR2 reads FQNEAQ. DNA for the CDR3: TGTGCCAGCAGCAGCTTAGATACGCAGTATTTT. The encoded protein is CASSSLDTQYF. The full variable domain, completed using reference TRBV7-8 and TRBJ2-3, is GAGVSQSPRYKVAKRGQDVALRCDPISGHVSLFWYQQALGQGPEFLTYFQNEAQLDKSGLPSDRFFAERPEGSVSTLKIQRTQQEDSAVYLCASSSLDTQYFGPGTRLTVL.

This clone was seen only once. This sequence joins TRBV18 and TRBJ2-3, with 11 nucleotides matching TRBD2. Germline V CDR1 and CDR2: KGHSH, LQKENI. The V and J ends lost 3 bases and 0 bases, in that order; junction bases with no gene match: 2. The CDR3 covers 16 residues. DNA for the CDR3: TGTGCCAGCTCACCCTGGACTAGCGGGAGCACAGATACGCAGTATTTT. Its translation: CASSPWTSGSTDTQYF.

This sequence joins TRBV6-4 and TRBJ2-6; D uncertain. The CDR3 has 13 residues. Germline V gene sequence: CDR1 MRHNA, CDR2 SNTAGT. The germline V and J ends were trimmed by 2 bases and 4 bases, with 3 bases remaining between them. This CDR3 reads CASSDAGANVLTF. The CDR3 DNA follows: TGTGCCAGCAGTGACGCGGGGGCCAACGTCCTGACTTTC.

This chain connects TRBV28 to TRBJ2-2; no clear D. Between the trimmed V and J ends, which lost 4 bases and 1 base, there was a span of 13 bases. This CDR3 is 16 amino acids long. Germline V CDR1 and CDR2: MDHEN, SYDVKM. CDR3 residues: CASSSTWSKNTGELFF. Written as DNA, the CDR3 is TGTGCCAGCAGTTCCACTTGGAGCAAGAACACCGGGGAGCTGTTTTTT.

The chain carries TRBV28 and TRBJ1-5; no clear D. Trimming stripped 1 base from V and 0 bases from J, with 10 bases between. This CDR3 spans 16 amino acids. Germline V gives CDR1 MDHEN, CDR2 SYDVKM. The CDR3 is CASSLFRRYSNQPQHF. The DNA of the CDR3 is TGTGCCAGCAGTTTATTTCGCCGGTATAGCAATCAGCCCCAGCATTTT.

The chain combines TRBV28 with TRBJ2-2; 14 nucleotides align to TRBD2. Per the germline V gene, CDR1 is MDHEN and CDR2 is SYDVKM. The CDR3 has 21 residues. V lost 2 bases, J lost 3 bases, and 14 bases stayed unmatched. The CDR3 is CASSLDRAGLAGVGDTGELFF. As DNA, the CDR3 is TGTGCCAGCAGTTTAGATAGGGCGGGACTAGCGGGAGTAGGGGACACCGGGGAGCTGTTTTTT.

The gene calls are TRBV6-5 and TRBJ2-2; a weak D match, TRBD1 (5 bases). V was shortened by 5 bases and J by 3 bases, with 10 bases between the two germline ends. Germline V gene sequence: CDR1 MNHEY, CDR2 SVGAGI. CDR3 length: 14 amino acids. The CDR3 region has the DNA TGTGCCAGCAGTCCCCGACAGTACACCGGGGAGCTGTTTTTT. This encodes CASSPRQYTGELFF.

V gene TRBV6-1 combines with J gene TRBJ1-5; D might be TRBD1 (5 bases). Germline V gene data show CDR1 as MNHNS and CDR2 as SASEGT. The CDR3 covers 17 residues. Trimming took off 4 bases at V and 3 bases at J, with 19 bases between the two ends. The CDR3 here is CASSGGTGTGVNQPQHF. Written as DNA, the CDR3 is TGTGCCAGCAGTGGGGGGACCGGGACGGGCGTCAATCAGCCCCAGCATTTT.

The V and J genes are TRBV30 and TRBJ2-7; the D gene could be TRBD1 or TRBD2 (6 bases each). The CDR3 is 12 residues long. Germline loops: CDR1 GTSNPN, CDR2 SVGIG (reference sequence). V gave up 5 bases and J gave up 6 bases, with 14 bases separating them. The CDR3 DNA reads TGTGCCTGGCAATCGGGGGCAGTCGAGCAGTACTTC. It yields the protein CAWQSGAVEQYF. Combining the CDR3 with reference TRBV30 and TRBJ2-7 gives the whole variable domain SQTIHQWPATLVQPVGSPLSLECTVEGTSNPNLYWYRQAAGRGLQLLFYSVGIGQISSEVPQNLSASRPQDRQFILSSKKLLLSDSGFYLCAWQSGAVEQYFGPGTRLTVT.

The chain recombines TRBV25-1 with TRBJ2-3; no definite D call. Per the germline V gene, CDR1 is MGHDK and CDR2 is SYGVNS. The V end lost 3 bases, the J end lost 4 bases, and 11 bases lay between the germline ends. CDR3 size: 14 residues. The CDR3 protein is CASSDVGLADTQYF. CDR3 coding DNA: TGTGCCAGCAGTGACGTCGGGCTCGCAGATACGCAGTATTTT. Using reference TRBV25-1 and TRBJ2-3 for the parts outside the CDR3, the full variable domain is EADIYQTPRYLVIGTGKKITLECSQTMGHDKMYWYQQDPGMELHLIHYSYGVNSTEKGDLSSESTVSRIRTEHFPLTLESARPSHTSQYLCASSDVGLADTQYFGPGTRLTVL.

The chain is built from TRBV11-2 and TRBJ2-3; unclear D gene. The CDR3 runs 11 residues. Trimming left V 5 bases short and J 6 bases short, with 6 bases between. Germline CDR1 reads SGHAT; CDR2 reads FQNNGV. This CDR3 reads CASSQADTQYF. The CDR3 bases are TGTGCCAGCAGCCAGGCGGATACGCAGTATTTT.

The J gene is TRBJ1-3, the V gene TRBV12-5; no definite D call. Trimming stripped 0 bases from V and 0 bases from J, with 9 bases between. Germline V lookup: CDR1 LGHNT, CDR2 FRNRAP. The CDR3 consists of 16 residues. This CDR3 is CASGLVQGISGNTIYF. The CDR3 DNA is TGTGCTAGTGGTTTGGTACAAGGGATCTCTGGAAACACCATATATTTT. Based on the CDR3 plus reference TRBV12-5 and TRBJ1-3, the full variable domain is DARVTQTPRHKVTEMGQEVTMRCQPILGHNTVFWYRQTMMQGLELLAYFRNRAPLDDSGMPKDRFSAEMPDATLATLKIQPSEPRDSAVYFCASGLVQGISGNTIYFGEGSWLTVV.

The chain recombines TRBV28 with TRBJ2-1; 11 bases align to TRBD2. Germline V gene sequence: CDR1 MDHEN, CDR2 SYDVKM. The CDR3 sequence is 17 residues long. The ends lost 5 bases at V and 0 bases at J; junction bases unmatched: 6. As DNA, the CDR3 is TGTGCCAGCAGTCAATCCGGACTAGCGGGCTCCTACAATGAGCAGTTCTTC. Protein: CASSQSGLAGSYNEQFF.

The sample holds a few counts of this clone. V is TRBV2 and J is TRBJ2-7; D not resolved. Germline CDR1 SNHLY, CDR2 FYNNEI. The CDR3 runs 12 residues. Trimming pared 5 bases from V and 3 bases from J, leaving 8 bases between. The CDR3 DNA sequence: TGTGCCAGCAGTTCCGACCGCTACGAGCAGTACTTC. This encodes CASSSDRYEQYF.

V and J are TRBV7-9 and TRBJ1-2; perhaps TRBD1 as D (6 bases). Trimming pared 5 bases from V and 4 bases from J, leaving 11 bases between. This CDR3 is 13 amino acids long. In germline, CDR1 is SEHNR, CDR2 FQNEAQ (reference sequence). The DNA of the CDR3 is TGTGCCAGCAGCACCGGGGGGCCCTATGGCTACACCTTC. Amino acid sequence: CASSTGGPYGYTF.

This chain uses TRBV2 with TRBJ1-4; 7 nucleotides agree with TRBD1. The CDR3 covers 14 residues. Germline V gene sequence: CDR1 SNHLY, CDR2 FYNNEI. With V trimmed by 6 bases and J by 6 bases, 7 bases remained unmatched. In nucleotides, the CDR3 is TGTGCCAGCAGCATGACAGGGCCCCATGAAAAACTGTTTTTT. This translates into CASSMTGPHEKLFF.

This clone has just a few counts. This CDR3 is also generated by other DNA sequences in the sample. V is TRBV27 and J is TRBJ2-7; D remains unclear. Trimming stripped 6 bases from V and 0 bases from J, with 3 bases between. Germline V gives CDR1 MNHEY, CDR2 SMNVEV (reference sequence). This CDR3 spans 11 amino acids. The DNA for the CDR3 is TGTGCCAGCAGCTCCTCCTACGAGCAGTACTTC. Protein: CASSSSYEQYF.

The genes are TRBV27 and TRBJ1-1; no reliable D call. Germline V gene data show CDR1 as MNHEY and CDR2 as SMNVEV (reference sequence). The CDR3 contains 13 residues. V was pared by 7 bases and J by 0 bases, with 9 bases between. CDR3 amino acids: CASIGRMNTEAFF. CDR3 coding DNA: TGTGCCAGCATTGGACGGATGAACACTGAAGCTTTCTTT.

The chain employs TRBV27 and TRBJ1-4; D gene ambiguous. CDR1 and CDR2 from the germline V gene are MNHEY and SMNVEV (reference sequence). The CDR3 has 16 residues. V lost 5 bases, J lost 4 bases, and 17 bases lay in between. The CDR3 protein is CASSPGRAQRNEKLFF. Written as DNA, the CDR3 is TGTGCCAGCAGTCCCGGTCGGGCTCAACGTAATGAAAAACTGTTTTTT.

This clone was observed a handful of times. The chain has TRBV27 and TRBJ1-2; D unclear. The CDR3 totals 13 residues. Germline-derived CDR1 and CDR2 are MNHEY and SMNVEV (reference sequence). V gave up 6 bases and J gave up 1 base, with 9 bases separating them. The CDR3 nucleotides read TGTGCCAGCAGCCCATCTATTAACTATGGCTACACCTTC. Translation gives CASSPSINYGYTF.

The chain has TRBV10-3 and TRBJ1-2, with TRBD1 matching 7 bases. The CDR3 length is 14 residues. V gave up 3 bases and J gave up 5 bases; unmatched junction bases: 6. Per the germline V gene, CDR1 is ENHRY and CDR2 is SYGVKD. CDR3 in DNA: TGTGCCATCAGTGACTCCGGGACAGAATATGGCTACACCTTC. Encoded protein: CAISDSGTEYGYTF.